These T cell receptor beta chains were read from a single sample in a study of blood T cell repertoires in COVID-19. Clones were read by immunoSEQ multiplex PCR, and TCRdb kept only the in-frame ones, dropping some. The table shows some 13,000 clones, with around 88% occurring only once. The sample taken for sequencing was peripheral blood. The receptors were gathered from a man aged 80 or over with acute or convalescent COVID-19. CDR3s include the opening cysteine and the closing phenylalanine or tryptophan. Each record gives: V gene, clone size, D gene, J gene, CDR3 DNA, CDR3 protein. D genes are given only for firm matches. Clone size is not always given. Where it is, it says once, few, many or a class for expanded clones.

v_call: TRBV10-3
clone_size: NA
d_call: TRBD1
j_call: TRBJ2-7
cdr3_nt: TGTGCCATCAGTGGGGGGACAGTCTCCTACGAGCAGTACTTC
cdr3_aa: CAISGGTVSYEQYF

v_call: TRBV15
clone_size: few
d_call: NA
j_call: TRBJ2-6
cdr3_nt: TGTGCCACCAGCAGTTGGCTTGGGGCCAACGTCCTGACTTTC
cdr3_aa: CATSSWLGANVLTF

v_call: TRBV2
clone_size: NA
d_call: NA
j_call: TRBJ1-3
cdr3_nt: TGTGCCGTAGAGGCAAGCTCTGGAAACACCATATATTTT
cdr3_aa: CAVEASSGNTIYF

v_call: TRBV10-1
clone_size: NA
d_call: TRBD2
j_call: TRBJ2-3
cdr3_nt: TGCGCCAGCAGCCTACTAGCGGGAGGCACAGATACGCAGTATTTT
cdr3_aa: CASSLLAGGTDTQYF

v_call: TRBV6-4
clone_size: NA
d_call: NA
j_call: TRBJ2-3
cdr3_nt: TGTGCCAGCAGTGACTCGGCGGGAAGCACAGATACGCAGTATTTT
cdr3_aa: CASSDSAGSTDTQYF

v_call: TRBV13
clone_size: NA
d_call: TRBD2
j_call: TRBJ2-2
cdr3_nt: TGTGCCAGCAGCTCAGGCGGGAGGGCGACCGGGGAGCTGTTTTTT
cdr3_aa: CASSSGGRATGELFF

v_call: TRBV10-1
clone_size: NA
d_call: TRBD1
j_call: TRBJ2-1
cdr3_nt: TGCGCCAGCAGTACCTCCGGGACAGGGTCTGTCAATGAGCAGTTCTTC
cdr3_aa: CASSTSGTGSVNEQFF

v_call: TRBV10-1
clone_size: few
d_call: NA
j_call: TRBJ1-1
cdr3_nt: TGCGCCAGATTTCCGGGACATGACGAACAAGGGACTGAAGCTTTCTTT
cdr3_aa: CARFPGHDEQGTEAFF

v_call: TRBV4-1
clone_size: few
d_call: NA
j_call: TRBJ2-2
cdr3_nt: TGCGCCAGCAGCCAAGTCTGGGGCGCCACCGGGGAGCTGTTTTTT
cdr3_aa: CASSQVWGATGELFF

v_call: TRBV13
clone_size: NA
d_call: NA
j_call: TRBJ2-4
cdr3_nt: TGTGCCAGCAGCGAGGGATTAGCCAAAAACATTCAGTACTTC
cdr3_aa: CASSEGLAKNIQYF

v_call: TRBV4-2
clone_size: few
d_call: NA
j_call: TRBJ2-1
cdr3_nt: TGTGCCAGCAACCGCCAGGCTAGCCTTATGGGTAGGAATGAGCAGTTCTTC
cdr3_aa: CASNRQASLMGRNEQFF

v_call: TRBV3-1/TRBV3-2
clone_size: NA
d_call: NA
j_call: TRBJ1-2
cdr3_nt: TGTGCCAGCAGCCAAGAGATCAGGGGAGACAGAGGCTACACCTTC
cdr3_aa: CASSQEIRGDRGYTF

v_call: TRBV19
clone_size: NA
d_call: TRBD2
j_call: TRBJ2-2
cdr3_nt: TGTGCCAGTAGCCTTCCCGGACTAGCGGGAGAAACCGGGGAGCTGTTTTTT
cdr3_aa: CASSLPGLAGETGELFF

v_call: TRBV7-8
clone_size: NA
d_call: TRBD1
j_call: TRBJ1-2
cdr3_nt: TGTGCCAGCAGCTTGCTTCCGGGACAGAGAATTTATGGCTACACCTTC
cdr3_aa: CASSLLPGQRIYGYTF

v_call: TRBV3-1/TRBV3-2
clone_size: few
d_call: NA
j_call: TRBJ1-4
cdr3_nt: TGTGCCAGCAGCCAATCAGCGGGGCAAGGGGAAAAACTGTTTTTT
cdr3_aa: CASSQSAGQGEKLFF

v_call: TRBV30
clone_size: NA
d_call: NA
j_call: TRBJ1-3
cdr3_nt: TGTGCCTGCACGCCCTCGACGGACACATCTGGAAACACCATATATTTT
cdr3_aa: CACTPSTDTSGNTIYF

v_call: TRBV5-5
clone_size: NA
d_call: TRBD1
j_call: TRBJ2-5
cdr3_nt: TGTGCCAGCAGCTTGGGGATGACAGGGGGCCTCCAAGAGACCCAGTACTTC
cdr3_aa: CASSLGMTGGLQETQYF

v_call: TRBV10-3
clone_size: NA
d_call: NA
j_call: TRBJ2-7
cdr3_nt: TGTGCCATCAGACCCGGGACGGGAGCCTCCTACGAGCAGTACTTC
cdr3_aa: CAIRPGTGASYEQYF

v_call: TRBV2
clone_size: few
d_call: NA
j_call: TRBJ2-1
cdr3_nt: TGTGCCAGCAGGTCAGGCTCCTACTCCTACAATGAGCAGTTCTTC
cdr3_aa: CASRSGSYSYNEQFF

v_call: TRBV7-3
clone_size: few
d_call: TRBD2
j_call: TRBJ2-1
cdr3_nt: TGTGCCAGCAGCCCGGGACTAGCCTACAATGAGCAGTTCTTC
cdr3_aa: CASSPGLAYNEQFF

v_call: TRBV25-1
clone_size: NA
d_call: NA
j_call: TRBJ1-2
cdr3_nt: TGTGCCAGCAGTGAACGGGGGGCCCGACTGGATGGCTACACCTTC
cdr3_aa: CASSERGARLDGYTF

v_call: TRBV18
clone_size: NA
d_call: TRBD1
j_call: TRBJ1-1
cdr3_nt: TGTGCCAGCTCCCACCAGATGGGGACAGTCCAATTGAACACTGAAGCTTTCTTT
cdr3_aa: CASSHQMGTVQLNTEAFF

v_call: TRBV6-4
clone_size: NA
d_call: NA
j_call: TRBJ2-7
cdr3_nt: TGTGCCAGCAGGCTACTCTCTCCTCCCTACGAGCAGTACTTC
cdr3_aa: CASRLLSPPYEQYF

v_call: TRBV5-6
clone_size: NA
d_call: NA
j_call: TRBJ1-3
cdr3_nt: TGTGCCAGCAGCTTGGGCCTCGCCTACTCTGGAAACACCATATATTTT
cdr3_aa: CASSLGLAYSGNTIYF

v_call: TRBV2
clone_size: NA
d_call: NA
j_call: TRBJ2-3
cdr3_nt: TGTGCCAGCAGTGAAGGCTGGGCTAACCCGGGCACAGATACGCAGTATTTT
cdr3_aa: CASSEGWANPGTDTQYF

v_call: TRBV14
clone_size: NA
d_call: NA
j_call: TRBJ2-2
cdr3_nt: TGTGCCAGCAGCCAGGGACACTTCACCGGGGAGCTGTTTTTT
cdr3_aa: CASSQGHFTGELFF

v_call: TRBV6-5
clone_size: few
d_call: TRBD1
j_call: TRBJ1-6
cdr3_nt: TGTGCCAGCAGTCCCGGGACAGGCCCCAATTCACCCCTCCACTTT
cdr3_aa: CASSPGTGPNSPLHF

v_call: TRBV25-1
clone_size: NA
d_call: TRBD1
j_call: TRBJ2-7
cdr3_nt: TGTGCCAGCAGTGGGTGGACAGGGAGCAACGAGCAGTACTTC
cdr3_aa: CASSGWTGSNEQYF

v_call: TRBV19
clone_size: once
d_call: TRBD2
j_call: TRBJ2-1
cdr3_nt: TGTGCCAGTAGAATTGGGGGTAGCGGGAGCTCCTACAATGAGCAGTTCTTC
cdr3_aa: CASRIGGSGSSYNEQFF

v_call: TRBV5-1
clone_size: once
d_call: NA
j_call: TRBJ1-6
cdr3_nt: TGCGCCAGCAGCGACAGGAGCTCCTATAATTCACCCCTCCACTTT
cdr3_aa: CASSDRSSYNSPLHF

v_call: TRBV14
clone_size: few
d_call: TRBD2
j_call: TRBJ2-2
cdr3_nt: TGTGCCAGCAGCAAAGGGCTAGCGGGAGGAACCGGGGAGCTGTTTTTT
cdr3_aa: CASSKGLAGGTGELFF

v_call: TRBV6-5
clone_size: NA
d_call: NA
j_call: TRBJ2-7
cdr3_nt: TGTGCCAGCAGACTCAACTCTAACCCCTCCTACGAGCAGTACTTC
cdr3_aa: CASRLNSNPSYEQYF

v_call: TRBV2
clone_size: NA
d_call: NA
j_call: TRBJ1-5
cdr3_nt: TGTGCCGGGAAGAGGGGGGGGGTCAATCAGCCCCAGCATTTT
cdr3_aa: CAGKRGGVNQPQHF

v_call: TRBV6-4
clone_size: NA
d_call: TRBD1
j_call: TRBJ2-4
cdr3_nt: TGTGCCAGCAGTGTAGACAGGGGAAACATTCAGTACTTC
cdr3_aa: CASSVDRGNIQYF

v_call: TRBV28
clone_size: NA
d_call: NA
j_call: TRBJ2-7
cdr3_nt: TGTGCCAGCAGTTTGAAGTTCGGTTTCGCGCAGTACTTC
cdr3_aa: CASSLKFGFAQYF

v_call: TRBV27
clone_size: NA
d_call: NA
j_call: TRBJ2-2
cdr3_nt: TGTGCCAGCAGGCTAGGACTAAGGAACACCGGGGAGCTGTTTTTT
cdr3_aa: CASRLGLRNTGELFF

v_call: TRBV5-4
clone_size: NA
d_call: TRBD2
j_call: TRBJ2-7
cdr3_nt: TGTGCCAGCAGCTTGAAGTTTTCGGGGGGCGAGCAGTACTTC
cdr3_aa: CASSLKFSGGEQYF

v_call: TRBV12-3/TRBV12-4
clone_size: NA
d_call: NA
j_call: TRBJ1-6
cdr3_nt: TGTGCCAGCAGTACAGGGCTTGGTTCACCCCTCCACTTT
cdr3_aa: CASSTGLGSPLHF

v_call: TRBV30
clone_size: NA
d_call: NA
j_call: TRBJ2-7
cdr3_nt: TGTGCCTGGAGGCCCCGCGAGGACGAGCAGTACTTC
cdr3_aa: CAWRPREDEQYF

v_call: TRBV6-5
clone_size: once
d_call: NA
j_call: TRBJ1-1
cdr3_nt: TGTGCCAGCAGTTACAAACCGCCTATGAACACTGAAGCTTTCTTT
cdr3_aa: CASSYKPPMNTEAFF

v_call: TRBV7-2
clone_size: NA
d_call: NA
j_call: TRBJ2-7
cdr3_nt: TGTGCCAGCAGCTTATCCGGGGTGGACTACTACGAGCAGTACTTC
cdr3_aa: CASSLSGVDYYEQYF